The rows below give T cell receptor beta chains drawn from one sample of a study of T-cell memory formation after mild COVID-19. Each CDR3 protein gets one entry after TCRdb re-called the 5' RACE reads with MiXCR. The sample shows fewer than 350,000 distinct CDR3 sequences, roughly 17% of them seen only once. Material: PBMCs or a T cell subset sorted from them (not recorded which). All receptors come from a man between 18 and 35 years old who had mild COVID-19 (a few samples of this study predate the infection). Cell type and time point are not known. The CDR3 runs from the conserved cysteine through the conserved F or W. D genes are given only for firm matches. The size field is filled for only some rows; it gives once, few, many or a size class.

CDR3 DNA	CDR3 protein	D gene	CDR3 length	clone size	V gene	J gene
TGCAGCGTTCATACAGGGTCATTGGAAAAACTGTTTTTT	CSVHTGSLEKLFF	-	13	-	TRBV29-1	TRBJ1-4
TGTGCCAGCAGTTTTGCGGGAGCCAAAAACATTCAGTACTTC	CASSFAGAKNIQYF	-	14	-	TRBV12-3/TRBV12-4	TRBJ2-4
TGTGCCAGCAGTGAAGATGGGGACAGCATACCCACGAGGGGCTACACCTTC	CASSEDGDSIPTRGYTF	TRBD1	17	-	TRBV25-1	TRBJ1-2
TGCAGTGCCTGGAGGGATAGCAATCAGCCCCAGCATTTT	CSAWRDSNQPQHF	-	13	-	TRBV20-1	TRBJ1-5
TGTGCCAGCAGTTTAGGCGAGGGGCGACTCACAGATACGCAGTATTTT	CASSLGEGRLTDTQYF	-	16	-	TRBV28	TRBJ2-3
TGTGCCAGCAGTTACGTCCGGGGGAACACTGAAGCTTTCTTT	CASSYVRGNTEAFF	-	14	-	TRBV6-2/TRBV6-3	TRBJ1-1
TGCGCCAGCAGCCAAGCGCTAGCGGGGCGATACAATGAGCAGTTCTTC	CASSQALAGRYNEQFF	TRBD2	16	-	TRBV4-3	TRBJ2-1
TGTGCCACCCAGGGCCCTTCGTCAGATACGCAGTATTTT	CATQGPSSDTQYF	-	13	few	TRBV6-5	TRBJ2-3
TGTGCCGCCTCCGGACAGGGAACCTACGAGCAGTACTTC	CAASGQGTYEQYF	TRBD1	13	few	TRBV10-3	TRBJ2-7
TGCAGTGTTCTTGGGCAGGGCAATCAGCCCCAGCATTTT	CSVLGQGNQPQHF	-	13	few	TRBV20-1	TRBJ1-5
TGTGCCAGCAGAAGACCAGTAAGGAACCTCTCCTCCGGGACTTCTAATGAAAAACTGTTTTTT	CASRRPVRNLSSGTSNEKLFF	-	21	few	TRBV6-5	TRBJ1-4
TGCGCCAGCAGGGGCCAGGCTTCCCTTGAGACCCAGTACTTC	CASRGQASLETQYF	-	14	-	TRBV5-1	TRBJ2-5
TGCGCCAGCAGCCAATCCGAGCGCGACCCTGAAGCTTTCTTT	CASSQSERDPEAFF	-	14	-	TRBV4-3	TRBJ1-1
TGTGCCAGCAGCGGCCGGGACGGTTACACAGATACGCAGTATTTT	CASSGRDGYTDTQYF	-	15	-	TRBV7-2	TRBJ2-3
TGCGCCAGCAGCCTCGCCCCGGGCAGGATAGGGGATACGCAGTATTTT	CASSLAPGRIGDTQYF	-	16	-	TRBV4-3	TRBJ2-3
TGTGCCAGCAGCGAGACCGCGACTAGCTTGTGGTATTTT	CASSETATSLWYF	TRBD2	13	few	TRBV7-2	TRBJ2-3
TGCGCCAGCAGCCAAGATCCCAATCCCGGCACAGATACGCAGTATTTT	CASSQDPNPGTDTQYF	-	16	few	TRBV4-3	TRBJ2-3
TGTGCCAGCAGCTCGCTTGTCGGAACAGATACGCAGTATTTT	CASSSLVGTDTQYF	-	14	-	TRBV7-9	TRBJ2-3
TGTGCCAGCAGCTCGGGACTAGTGTTCCAAGAGACCCAGTACTTC	CASSSGLVFQETQYF	TRBD2	15	-	TRBV11-2	TRBJ2-5
TGTGCCAGCTCACCTCGACAGGGGGGAGGCACTGAAGCTTTCTTT	CASSPRQGGGTEAFF	TRBD1	15	few	TRBV18	TRBJ1-1
TGCAGCGTGCCTAACGGCAGGGGTCTTCCGAGCTCCTACAATGAGCAGTTCTTC	CSVPNGRGLPSSYNEQFF	-	18	many	TRBV29-1	TRBJ2-1
TGTGCCACCAGCCCAAGTATCGATACGCAGTATTTT	CATSPSIDTQYF	-	12	few	TRBV15	TRBJ2-3
TGTGCCACCAGCAGGGAAGCCAGTAATAGCAATCAGCCCCAGCATTTT	CATSREASNSNQPQHF	-	16	-	TRBV15	TRBJ1-5
TGTGCCAGCAGCCAAGCACTAGCGGGGGGGAACGAGCAGTACTTC	CASSQALAGGNEQYF	TRBD2	15	-	TRBV4-2	TRBJ2-7
TGCGCCAGCAGCCAACCTCGGATCCCGTTGGACTATGGCTACACCTTC	CASSQPRIPLDYGYTF	-	16	-	TRBV4-1	TRBJ1-2
TGCGCCAGCAGCCAAGATCCAGCGGGGCCTCTGGATACGCAGTATTTT	CASSQDPAGPLDTQYF	TRBD2	16	-	TRBV4-3	TRBJ2-3
TGCGCCAGCAGCCCTTCAACTTCTGGAAACACCATATATTTT	CASSPSTSGNTIYF	-	14	few	TRBV5-1	TRBJ1-3
TGCGCCAGCAGCTTAACTGTCCCGCAAGGGACGCAGTACTTC	CASSLTVPQGTQYF	-	14	-	TRBV5-1	TRBJ2-5
TGTGCCAGCAGTGACCGGGCTAACTATGGCTACACCTTC	CASSDRANYGYTF	-	13	-	TRBV25-1	TRBJ1-2
TGTGCCAGCTCACCCAACCCTTTCAATGAGCAGTTCTTC	CASSPNPFNEQFF	-	13	few	TRBV18	TRBJ2-1
TGTGCCAGCAGCGCTGGACTAGGCCCAACCGGCACAGATACGCAGTATTTT	CASSAGLGPTGTDTQYF	TRBD2	17	-	TRBV6-4	TRBJ2-3
TGTGCCAGCAGGCCGCAAGGGGGGGCCGAAGATACGCAGTATTTT	CASRPQGGAEDTQYF	-	15	-	TRBV27	TRBJ2-3
TGTGCCAGCAGTTTAGCGGTCACCCTAGGCGGCTCACCCCTCCACTTT	CASSLAVTLGGSPLHF	-	16	-	TRBV12-3/TRBV12-4	TRBJ1-6
TGTGCCAGCAGCTTGGCAGCGGGGGACCAAGAGACCCAGTACTTC	CASSLAAGDQETQYF	TRBD2	15	few	TRBV7-9	TRBJ2-5
TGTGCCAGCAGTGCGGGGGGGGGCACAGATACGCAGTATTTT	CASSAGGGTDTQYF	TRBD2	14	few	TRBV6-1	TRBJ2-3
TGCGCCAGCAGCCAAGATGTAGGGGGGGCCTACGAGCAGTACTTC	CASSQDVGGAYEQYF	-	15	-	TRBV4-1	TRBJ2-7
TGTGCCAGTAGTATTCTTCGGGATAGCAATCAGCCCCAGCATTTT	CASSILRDSNQPQHF	-	15	-	TRBV19	TRBJ1-5
TGCGCCAGCAGCGTACTCCTGGGTTACGAGCAGTACTTC	CASSVLLGYEQYF	-	13	few	TRBV5-1	TRBJ2-7
TGTGCCAGCAGCGTAGACGGCGACCCCGGGGAGCTGTTTTTT	CASSVDGDPGELFF	-	14	few	TRBV9	TRBJ2-2
TGTGCCAGCACTCAGGGGGCGAATTCACCCCTCCACTTT	CASTQGANSPLHF	TRBD1	13	-	TRBV12-3/TRBV12-4	TRBJ1-6
TGCAGTGCTAGGTCCGGGAATGAGAACACCATATATTTT	CSARSGNENTIYF	-	13	-	TRBV20-1	TRBJ1-3
TGTGCCAGCAGTTTCTTACAGAGGGAGACCCAGTACTTC	CASSFLQRETQYF	-	13	few	TRBV12-3/TRBV12-4	TRBJ2-5
TGCGCCAGCAGCCAGGAACGGGGGGGGGAAGAGACCCAGTACTTC	CASSQERGGEETQYF	TRBD2	15	-	TRBV4-3	TRBJ2-5
TGTGCCAGCAGCTTAGGGCAGGGTACCAGCAATCAGCCCCAGCATTTT	CASSLGQGTSNQPQHF	-	16	few	TRBV7-2	TRBJ1-5
TGTGCCAGCAGCTCGCCCAATTCACCCCTCCACTTT	CASSSPNSPLHF	-	12	-	TRBV11-2	TRBJ1-6
TGTGCCAGCAGACGGCGAGAAGGCGGGGACACTGAAGCTTTCTTT	CASRRREGGDTEAFF	-	15	-	TRBV4-2	TRBJ1-1
TGTGCCGCCCGGGGGACTAGCGGGGGCCAGAACACCGGGGAGCTGTTTTTT	CAARGTSGGQNTGELFF	TRBD2	17	-	TRBV2	TRBJ2-2
TGTGCCAGCAGCTTACCCAGGACCTATAGCAATCAGCCCCAGCATTTT	CASSLPRTYSNQPQHF	-	16	few	TRBV7-8	TRBJ1-5
TGTGCCAGCAGCGTAGGAGGCACTGAAGCTTTCTTT	CASSVGGTEAFF	-	12	many	TRBV9	TRBJ1-1